These T cell receptor beta chains were read from a single sample in a study of human T cells and chemical hapten exposure. TCRdb re-called the RACE reads through MiXCR, storing one row per CDR3 protein. The repertoire consists of about 89,000 distinct CDR3 sequences, with roughly 13% occurring once and the leading ten covering more than 4.5%. The material was whole blood, obtained in connection with sensitization to the hapten diphenylcyclopropenone (DPC). These receptor sequences come from a woman between 45 and 65 years old with alopecia areata. Some clones in this sample may be carry-over from other donors' samples. Each CDR3 is given with its conserved first and last residue. Fields, in order: clone size, V gene, D gene, J gene, CDR3 protein, CDR3 DNA. A D gene is named only where the DNA matches it firmly. For some rows the clone size is stated as once, few or many, or as a class when expanded; others skip it.

abundance: -; v_gene: TRBV11-3; d_gene: -; j_gene: TRBJ2-1; CDR3aa: CASSPRERPYNEQFF; CDR3nt: TGTGCCAGCAGCCCCCGAGAGAGGCCCTACAATGAGCAGTTCTTC
abundance: many; v_gene: TRBV29-1; d_gene: -; j_gene: TRBJ2-3; CDR3aa: CSVETTDTQYF; CDR3nt: TGCAGCGTTGAAACCACAGATACGCAGTATTTT
abundance: few; v_gene: TRBV5-1; d_gene: TRBD1; j_gene: TRBJ1-6; CDR3aa: CASSPGQGNNSPLHF; CDR3nt: TGCGCCAGCAGCCCCGGACAGGGCAACAATTCACCCCTCCACTTT
abundance: -; v_gene: TRBV3-1; d_gene: -; j_gene: TRBJ2-1; CDR3aa: CASSLLSASSVREQFF; CDR3nt: TGTGCCAGCAGCCTCCTCAGCGCGAGCTCGGTTCGAGAGCAGTTCTTC
abundance: -; v_gene: TRBV10-3; d_gene: -; j_gene: TRBJ2-7; CDR3aa: CATSRESSYEQYF; CDR3nt: TGTGCCACCTCCAGAGAGAGCTCCTACGAGCAGTACTTC
abundance: few; v_gene: TRBV29-1; d_gene: -; j_gene: TRBJ2-6; CDR3aa: CSVRDGGANVLTF; CDR3nt: TGCAGCGTTCGGGATGGAGGGGCCAACGTCCTGACTTTC
abundance: -; v_gene: TRBV6-5; d_gene: -; j_gene: TRBJ1-3; CDR3aa: CASSYSNMGFGDTIYF; CDR3nt: TGTGCCAGCAGTTACTCGAATATGGGTTTTGGGGACACCATATATTTT
abundance: few; v_gene: TRBV10-3; d_gene: -; j_gene: TRBJ1-5; CDR3aa: CAIRGVNQPQHF; CDR3nt: TGTGCCATCAGAGGGGTTAATCAGCCCCAGCATTTT
abundance: few; v_gene: TRBV7-6; d_gene: -; j_gene: TRBJ2-3; CDR3aa: CASSLAAPRIADTQYF; CDR3nt: TGTGCCAGCAGCTTAGCAGCGCCCCGAATAGCGGATACGCAGTATTTT
abundance: many; v_gene: TRBV6-6; d_gene: TRBD2; j_gene: TRBJ2-5; CDR3aa: CASSQKLAGETQYF; CDR3nt: TGTGCCAGCAGTCAAAAACTAGCGGGGGAGACCCAGTACTTC
abundance: few; v_gene: TRBV7-2; d_gene: -; j_gene: TRBJ1-1; CDR3aa: CASSSNPGTEAFF; CDR3nt: TGTGCCAGCAGCTCAAATCCTGGGACTGAAGCTTTCTTT
abundance: -; v_gene: TRBV28; d_gene: TRBD1; j_gene: TRBJ1-4; CDR3aa: CASSFTGQGDGKLFF; CDR3nt: TGTGCCAGCAGTTTCACGGGACAGGGGGACGGAAAACTGTTTTTT
abundance: -; v_gene: TRBV12-3/TRBV12-4; d_gene: -; j_gene: TRBJ1-5; CDR3aa: CASSRPGLGQPQHF; CDR3nt: TGTGCCAGCAGTCGGCCAGGGCTGGGTCAGCCCCAGCATTTT
abundance: many; v_gene: TRBV18; d_gene: TRBD1; j_gene: TRBJ2-6; CDR3aa: CASSPKTGLGGANVLTF; CDR3nt: TGTGCCAGCTCACCCAAGACAGGGCTCGGGGGGGCCAACGTCCTGACTTTC
abundance: -; v_gene: TRBV29-1; d_gene: TRBD2; j_gene: TRBJ2-1; CDR3aa: CSVEGLAGVSYNEQFF; CDR3nt: TGCAGCGTTGAAGGACTAGCGGGAGTCTCCTACAATGAGCAGTTCTTC
abundance: -; v_gene: TRBV11-2; d_gene: -; j_gene: TRBJ2-4; CDR3aa: CASSITPPGVAKNIQYF; CDR3nt: TGTGCCAGCAGCATTACGCCCCCCGGGGTAGCCAAAAACATTCAGTACTTC
abundance: -; v_gene: TRBV7-6; d_gene: -; j_gene: TRBJ2-7; CDR3aa: CASSHDPLSRSSYEQYF; CDR3nt: TGTGCCAGCAGCCACGACCCCCTTTCGCGGAGCTCCTACGAGCAGTACTTC
abundance: many; v_gene: TRBV12-3/TRBV12-4; d_gene: TRBD2; j_gene: TRBJ2-4; CDR3aa: CASSFGLSSGRSDIQYF; CDR3nt: TGTGCCAGCAGTTTTGGGCTCTCTAGCGGGAGGTCGGACATTCAGTACTTC
abundance: many; v_gene: TRBV6-5; d_gene: -; j_gene: TRBJ2-1; CDR3aa: CASKPLPTGLHNEQFF; CDR3nt: TGTGCCAGCAAACCCCTCCCGACCGGGCTACACAATGAGCAGTTCTTC
abundance: many; v_gene: TRBV20-1; d_gene: -; j_gene: TRBJ2-5; CDR3aa: CSASGSGLETQYF; CDR3nt: TGCAGTGCTAGCGGGAGTGGCCTGGAGACCCAGTACTTC
abundance: many; v_gene: TRBV27; d_gene: -; j_gene: TRBJ2-7; CDR3aa: CASSLSFIWSSYEQYF; CDR3nt: TGTGCCAGCAGTTTATCGTTCATCTGGAGCTCCTACGAGCAGTACTTC
abundance: -; v_gene: TRBV5-1; d_gene: -; j_gene: TRBJ2-7; CDR3aa: CASRYSESEQYF; CDR3nt: TGCGCCAGCCGGTACTCTGAATCCGAGCAGTACTTC
abundance: many; v_gene: TRBV6-1; d_gene: -; j_gene: TRBJ2-3; CDR3aa: CASSEMLPRQGADTQYF; CDR3nt: TGTGCCAGCAGTGAAATGCTCCCTCGGCAGGGAGCCGATACGCAGTATTTT
abundance: many; v_gene: TRBV20-1; d_gene: TRBD1; j_gene: TRBJ2-7; CDR3aa: CSAHRGHHEQYF; CDR3nt: TGCAGTGCTCACAGGGGGCACCACGAGCAGTACTTC
abundance: few; v_gene: TRBV11-2; d_gene: -; j_gene: TRBJ2-7; CDR3aa: CASSLGVEYEQYF; CDR3nt: TGTGCCAGCAGCTTAGGGGTAGAATACGAGCAGTACTTC
abundance: many; v_gene: TRBV11-2; d_gene: -; j_gene: TRBJ2-3; CDR3aa: CASSLEPPHTQYF; CDR3nt: TGTGCCAGCAGCTTAGAACCCCCGCATACGCAGTATTTT
abundance: -; v_gene: TRBV11-1; d_gene: TRBD1; j_gene: TRBJ2-3; CDR3aa: CASSNHDRGGTDTQYF; CDR3nt: TGTGCCAGCAGCAACCATGACAGGGGTGGAACAGATACGCAGTATTTT